These 17 T cell receptor beta chains were all obtained from the same sample, sequenced in a study of a mutant IDH1 vaccine in newly diagnosed glioma. Produced via immunoSEQ multiplex PCR; TCRdb's table is partial and in-frame only. The data show 85,000 to 100,000 clones, about 87% seen once. Stated time point: baseline, week 1 (first vaccination visit). Specified treatment: pre-vaccination baseline after standard-of-care therapy. The sample here was PBMCs, taken from a glioma patient treated with radiotherapy, temozolomide or both. These receptors all come from a woman between 45 and 60 years old with glioma.

The genes are TRBV28 and TRBJ2-7; 14 bases line up with TRBD2. Unmatched junction bases numbered 8, after V lost 4 bases and J lost 0 bases. In germline, CDR1 is MDHEN, CDR2 SYDVKM. There are 18 residues in the CDR3. CDR3 region: CASSSATSGRAYSYEQYF. CDR3 DNA: TGTGCCAGCAGTTCAGCGACTAGCGGGAGGGCTTACTCCTACGAGCAGTACTTC.

This chain joins TRBV27 and TRBJ1-6, with a weak D call TRBD1 (6 bases). The CDR3 loop spans 16 amino acids. The V gene lost 0 bases and the J gene lost 7 bases, with 13 bases spanning the gap. Germline V gene data show CDR1 as MNHEY and CDR2 as SMNVEV (reference sequence). The CDR3 here is CASSLSGAGANSPLHF. The CDR3 DNA reads TGTGCCAGCAGTTTATCTGGCGCAGGGGCAAATTCACCCCTCCACTTT.

This sequence joins TRBV18 and TRBJ2-7, with a weak D call TRBD1 (6 bases). This CDR3 is built from 15 residues. Germline values: CDR1 KGHSH, CDR2 LQKENI. Trimming cost V 2 bases and J 2 bases, with 13 bases left between them. CDR3 loop: CASSPGQPGTYEQYF. The CDR3 nucleotides read TGTGCCAGCTCACCAGGACAGCCAGGGACCTACGAGCAGTACTTC.

This chain joins TRBV28 and TRBJ2-3, with D possibly matching TRBD2 (5 bases). CDR1 and CDR2 (germline): MDHEN, SYDVKM. V gave up 3 bases and J gave up 6 bases, with 13 bases separating them. The CDR3 totals 14 residues. The DNA of the CDR3 is TGTGCCAGCAGTTTGATGCGGAGAGGGGATACGCAGTATTTT. Encoded protein: CASSLMRRGDTQYF. Complete variable domain (other parts from reference TRBV28 and TRBJ2-3): DVKVTQSSRYLVKRTGEKVFLECVQDMDHENMFWYRQDPGLGLRLIYFSYDVKMKEKGDIPEGYSVSREKKERFSLILESASTNQTSMYLCASSLMRRGDTQYFGPGTRLTVL.

This sequence joins TRBV5-8 and TRBJ2-5, with TRBD1 as a possible D gene (8 bases). V dropped 0 bases and J dropped 4 bases, with 13 bases sitting between them. The CDR3 is 15 amino acids. CDR1 is SGHTS, CDR2 YDEGEE, per germline. CDR3 sequence: CASSLGTGRGETQYF. In DNA form, the CDR3 reads TGTGCCAGCAGCTTGGGGACAGGGAGGGGAGAGACCCAGTACTTC.

The chain links TRBV7-3 to TRBJ2-1; 7 bases line up with TRBD2. The CDR3 loop spans 15 amino acids. With V trimmed by 2 bases and J by 3 bases, 4 bases remained unmatched. CDR1 is SGHTA, CDR2 FQGTGA, per germline. The CDR3 here is CASSLRLALYNEQFF. CDR3 DNA sequence: TGTGCCAGCAGCTTACGACTAGCACTCTACAATGAGCAGTTCTTC.

The CDR3 nucleotides are TGTGCCAGTAGTCCTGACGGGAGGGCGAACCAAGAGACCCAGTACTTC. It yields the protein CASSPDGRANQETQYF. The chain links TRBV19 to TRBJ2-5, with 8 nucleotides matching TRBD2. Trimming at V came to 5 bases and at J to 0 bases, leaving 8 bases not matched to a gene. The germline V gene has CDR1 LNHDA and CDR2 SQIVND (reference sequence). The CDR3 is made up of 16 amino acids.

The chain joins TRBV4-1 to TRBJ1-5; TRBD1 might be the D (6 bases). CDR1 and CDR2 from the germline V gene are MGHRA and YSYEKL. The CDR3 contains 16 residues. V dropped 5 bases and J dropped 1 base, with 15 bases sitting between them. The CDR3 DNA is TGCGCCAGCAGCTTAAGGGAGGGGGGGAGCAATCAGCCCCAGCATTTT. It specifies CASSLREGGSNQPQHF.

The rearrangement links TRBV6-5 to TRBJ2-7; 9 bases map to TRBD1. CDR3 size: 16 residues. Germline CDR1 MNHEY, CDR2 SVGAGI. V shed 0 bases and J 7 bases; nucleotides not matched to a gene: 10. CDR3 loop: CASSYSGTGSSREQYF. The CDR3 coding sequence is TGTGCCAGCAGTTACTCAGGGACAGGGTCCTCTCGGGAGCAGTACTTC.

CDR3: CASSPPGASYEQYF. As DNA, the CDR3 is TGTGCCAGCAGCCCCCCGGGCGCCTCCTACGAGCAGTACTTC. The V and J genes are TRBV7-2 and TRBJ2-5; no firm D call. The J call may be mistaken, given a closer DNA end match to TRBJ2-7. The CDR3 extends over 14 amino acids. Germline CDR1 SGHTA, CDR2 FQGNSA.

The chain uses TRBV7-9 and TRBJ1-4; D call uncertain. Germline values: CDR1 SEHNR, CDR2 FQNEAQ (reference sequence). The V and J ends lost 7 bases and 3 bases respectively, with 21 bases between them. This CDR3 contains 17 residues. The DNA for the CDR3 is TGTGCCAGCATCTTGCGGAAGAGCCATGTAGCTAATGAAAAACTGTTTTTT. It specifies CASILRKSHVANEKLFF.

V and J are TRBV5-1 and TRBJ1-4; D possibly corresponds to TRBD1 (6 bases). This CDR3 is 13 amino acids long. V was clipped by 1 base and J by 5 bases, with 6 bases between them. Per the germline V gene, CDR1 is SGHRS and CDR2 is YFSETQ. Written as DNA, the CDR3 is TGCGCCAGCAGCTTGACAGGGAATGAAAAACTGTTTTTT. Translating gives CASSLTGNEKLFF.

A single count supports this clone. In nucleotides, the CDR3 is TGTGCCAGCAGCTTGGTGTCGAGCACTGAAGCTTTCTTT. Protein: CASSLVSSTEAFF. The chain joins TRBV5-8 to TRBJ1-1; D ambiguous. Per the germline V gene, CDR1 is SGHTS and CDR2 is YDEGEE. Trimming pared 0 bases from V and 4 bases from J, leaving 7 bases between. The CDR3 length is 13 residues. The full variable domain, its missing parts supplied by reference TRBV5-8 and TRBJ1-1, is EAGVTQSPTHLIKTRGQQATLRCSPISGHTSVYWYQQALGLGLQFLLWYDEGEERNRGNFPPRFSGRQFPNYSSELNVNALELEDSALYLCASSLVSSTEAFFGQGTRLTVV.

This clone was detected only a few times. V usage is TRBV11-2 and J usage is TRBJ1-6; no clear D. The V end lost 0 bases, the J end lost 7 bases, and 10 bases lay between the germline ends. The CDR3 length is 15 residues. Looked up from germline, CDR1 is SGHAT and CDR2 is FQNNGV. CDR3: CASSLERQGNSPLHF. CDR3 coding DNA: TGTGCCAGCAGCTTAGAAAGGCAAGGCAATTCACCCCTCCACTTT.

This clone was seen a handful of times. The chain employs TRBV10-3 and TRBJ2-2; 13 bases line up with TRBD2. Germline V CDR1 and CDR2: ENHRY, SYGVKD. CDR3 size: 14 residues. Trimming cost V 7 bases and J 5 bases; bases outside gene matches: 1. CDR3 protein: CAIKLAGGTGELFF. In nucleotides, the CDR3 is TGTGCCATCAAACTAGCGGGAGGGACCGGGGAGCTGTTTTTT.

The sample holds one count of this clone. V usage is TRBV12-2 and J usage is TRBJ2-7; TRBD1 reflects the table's D call only, with no check against the DNA. TRBV12-2 is reported as a pseudogene. This CDR3 is 11 amino acids long. The CDR3 DNA is TGTGCAAGTCGCCAGACCTACGAGCAGTACTTC. The encoded protein is CASRQTYEQYF.

J is TRBJ2-7 and V is TRBV9; D might be TRBD2 (5 bases). V was trimmed by 0 bases and J by 5 bases, leaving 6 bases between them. There are 12 residues in the CDR3. Germline V gives CDR1 SGDLS, CDR2 YYNGEE. The CDR3 sequence: CASSVDGDEQYF. The CDR3 DNA reads TGTGCCAGCAGCGTAGACGGGGACGAGCAGTACTTC.